This T cell receptor (beta chain) was identified during a study of radiation and T cells in renal cell carcinoma (dated by TCRdb to 2018 to 2021). For the study in its entirety: Samples came from a clinical trial, in which primary renal cell carcinomas received 15 Gy stereotactic body radiation therapy followed by nephrectomy 4 weeks later. In total, fewer than 55 samples underwent TCR beta sequencing: roughly 26 tumors plus 27 peripheral blood samples. In the approximately 58 samples combined, 4 million to 5 million unique CDR3 nucleotide sequences were found, encoding 2 million to 3 million unique CDR3 amino acid sequences. Paper-wide results and their limitations: Top tumor clonotypes rose in blood from baseline to 2 weeks post-radiation, then contracted by 4 weeks, suggesting transient expansion of tumor-resident clones. Effects of radiation dose or scheduling on the TCR repertoire could not be addressed with the single-armed trial design. No pretreatment tumor biopsies were available, so the baseline intratumoral presence of clonotypes could not be determined. Dynamics of the blood repertoire were not tracked past 4 weeks after treatment.

Note on this clone: Its antigen has not been determined. Base qualities are missing; no much larger clone stands one base away.

TCR beta libraries were generated from genomic DNA with the immunoSEQ kit, following the manufacturer's recommendations. To prepare libraries, a first multiplex PCR with proprietary primers was run, followed by a second PCR that added unique barcodes, and a bead cleanup was done after each round. A kit-provided positive control reaction and a negative control reaction were included in every sample batch. The final libraries underwent checking on an Agilent 4200 TapeStation D1000 ScreenTape, volumetric pooling, and quantification by qPCR. Sequencing was performed on an Illumina NextSeq500 with a MidOutput 150-cycle cartridge, and 156 Read1 and 15 Index1 cycles were run with kit custom primers. The pooled library was loaded at roughly 1 pM, with a roughly 18% PhiX control spiked in. In the authors' own workflow: The vendor-processed data were analyzed in R, and a clonotype was defined as all T cells that share the same CDR3 nucleotide sequence. For clone abundance analyses, frequencies were normalized to the 10,000 most abundant clones per sample. Public T cell clones, which averaged fewer than five per sample, were excluded before analysis. A difference in abundance of at least 32-fold between compartments was used to define tumor-enriched and baseline blood-enriched clonotypes. A beta-binomial differential abundance model was used to identify clonotypes that expanded or contracted between blood time points. Similarity between tumor and blood repertoires was quantified using the Baroni-Urbani and Buser coefficient, and groups were compared with two-tailed Wilcoxon tests in R. Sourced from immuneACCESS, this table was stored by TCRdb with only in-frame sequences that have V and J called. A share of the clones is absent; for the studies checked, an unresolved V gene accounts for under half, and the remainder has no known explanation. The D gene and trimming were derived from the DNA, and the V and J assignments and clone size from that table. This sample is represented by some 120,000 clones; about four fifths of them were singletons. The ten largest clonotypes hold 5.8% of the sample.

Interpreted using the paper, the time point label stands for: blood 2 weeks post-SBRT. The treatment or condition label for this specimen denotes: 15 Gy SBRT to primary tumor, nephrectomy 4 weeks later. Serial peripheral blood from radiation-treated patients was sampled at baseline, 2 weeks and 4 weeks after SBRT to track tumor-enriched clonotypes. All patients had renal cell carcinoma with clear cell pathology. Genomic DNA for TCR sequencing was prepared using the QIAamp DNA Blood Mini Kit (Qiagen). The analyses included just those samples that passed every quality control check. V is trimmed back by 7 bases and J by 3 bases, and the junction contains 9 bases that no gene match accounts for. The germline V gene encodes CDR1 LNHDA and CDR2 SQIVND (reference sequence). Including cysteine and phenylalanine, the CDR3 has 15 amino acids. Only CDR3 DNA remains: 45 bases, in frame from the first base.

Sequencing was performed on blood, taken from a patient whose treatment included radiotherapy and nephrectomy. This chain is built from TRBV19 and TRBJ1-5; a stretch of 7 junction bases matches TRBD1. The sequence came from a man between 50 and 59 years old with renal cell carcinoma. The CDR3 here reads CASTKTGRDNQPQHF. At the DNA level, the sequence is TGTGCCAGTACCAAGACAGGGAGGGACAATCAGCCCCAGCATTTT.